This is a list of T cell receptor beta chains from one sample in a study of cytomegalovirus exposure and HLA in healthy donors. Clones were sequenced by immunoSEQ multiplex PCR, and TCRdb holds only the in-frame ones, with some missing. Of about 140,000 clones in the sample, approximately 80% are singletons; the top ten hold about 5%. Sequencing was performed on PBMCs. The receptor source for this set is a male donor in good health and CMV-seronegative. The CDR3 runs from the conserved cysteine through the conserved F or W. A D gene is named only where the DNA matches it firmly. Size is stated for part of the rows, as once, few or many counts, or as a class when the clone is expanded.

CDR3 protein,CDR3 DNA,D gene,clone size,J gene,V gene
CASSLSGGGYTF,TGCGCCAGCAGCTTGTCGGGAGGTGGCTACACCTTC,-,-,TRBJ1-2,TRBV5-1
CASSPGAVLINTIYF,TGTGCCAGCAGTCCCGGCGCGGTTTTAATAAACACCATATATTTT,-,-,TRBJ1-3,TRBV6-5
CSVGGGRDKQETQYF,TGCAGCGTTGGAGGGGGCCGGGACAAACAGGAGACCCAGTACTTC,TRBD1,-,TRBJ2-5,TRBV29-1
CASSTDRGPRLNLYGYTF,TGTGCCAGCAGTACCGACAGGGGGCCGCGTCTAAACTTATATGGCTACACCTTC,TRBD1,-,TRBJ1-2,TRBV2
CASSPSAGSYNSPLHF,TGTGCCAGCTCCCCCTCTGCAGGCTCCTATAATTCACCCCTCCACTTT,-,-,TRBJ1-6,TRBV18
CASSAPDSPSGQFF,TGTGCCAGCAGCGCCCCGGACAGCCCAAGTGGGCAGTTCTTC,-,-,TRBJ2-1,TRBV27
CASSVDRGAGEQYF,TGTGCCAGCAGTGTGGACAGGGGGGCCGGAGAGCAGTACTTC,TRBD1,-,TRBJ2-7,TRBV2
CASSQGNYLGGYTF,TGTGCCAGCTCCCAGGGGAATTACCTGGGCGGCTACACCTTC,-,-,TRBJ1-2,TRBV9
CAWSMGGGGGPQETQYF,TGTGCCTGGAGCATGGGGGGGGGCGGGGGGCCCCAAGAGACCCAGTACTTC,TRBD2,-,TRBJ2-5,TRBV30
CASSADRVNTEAFF,TGCGCCAGCAGCGCGGACAGGGTGAACACTGAAGCTTTCTTT,TRBD1,-,TRBJ1-1,TRBV5-1
CASSYSWTGLTYEQYF,TGTGCCAGCAGTTACTCCTGGACAGGGTTAACCTACGAGCAGTACTTC,TRBD1,-,TRBJ2-7,TRBV6-5
CASSPLPGQANEQFF,TGTGCCAGCAGCCCTCTGCCGGGACAGGCCAATGAGCAGTTCTTC,TRBD1,-,TRBJ2-1,TRBV7-7
CASSSALPGLGEKLFF,TGTGCCAGCAGTTCTGCCCTCCCGGGACTAGGGGAAAAACTGTTTTTT,-,-,TRBJ1-4,TRBV28
CASSVGQEPLPLHF,TGTGCCAGCAGCGTGGGACAGGAGCCCCTCCCCCTCCACTTT,TRBD1,-,TRBJ1-6,TRBV9
CAIRTTGVYGYTF,TGTGCCATCAGAACCACAGGGGTCTATGGCTACACCTTC,TRBD1,few,TRBJ1-2,TRBV10-3
CASSTGGRTEAFF,TGTGCCAGCAGCACCGGGGGGCGAACTGAAGCTTTCTTT,-,-,TRBJ1-1,TRBV5-5
CASSPDTGFNEKLFF,TGTGCCAGCTCACCCGATACAGGGTTTAATGAAAAACTGTTTTTT,-,-,TRBJ1-4,TRBV18
CASSLDGVPWDTQYF,TGTGCCAGCAGCTTAGATGGAGTGCCCTGGGATACGCAGTATTTT,-,-,TRBJ2-3,TRBV7-9
CASSADRDYGYTF,TGTGCCAGCAGCGCCGACAGAGACTATGGCTACACCTTC,-,-,TRBJ1-2,TRBV11-2